This TCR beta chain originates from a study of cytomegalovirus exposure and HLA in healthy donors. Germline-derived CDR1 and CDR2 are SGHNT and YYREEE (reference sequence). Trimming took off 0 bases at V and 8 bases at J, with 8 bases between the two ends. CDR3 length: 12 amino acids. TCRdb keeps only in-frame clones here, not all; method: immunoSEQ multiplex PCR. The sample has about 220,000 clones; around 90% are singletons. The rearrangement joins TRBV5-4 to TRBJ2-5; D remains ambiguous. The sequence was collected from a woman between 18 and 29 years old in good health and CMV-seronegative. The sample taken for sequencing was PBMCs. This chain's CDR3 is CASSLDSLTQYF. CDR3 bases: TGTGCCAGCAGCTTGGATTCACTTACCCAGTACTTC.